Listed below are T cell receptor beta chains from one sample, sequenced in a study of blood T cell repertoires in COVID-19. Only in-frame clones appear in the TCRdb table, and some are missing; sequencing was by immunoSEQ multiplex PCR. Among about 110,000 clones listed, approximately 87% were seen once. Input material: peripheral blood. The origin of the receptors is a woman in her sixties with acute or convalescent COVID-19. Both conserved end residues are part of each CDR3. A D gene is named only where the DNA matches it firmly. Not all rows give a size; the values are once, few, many and, for expanded clones, a class.

V	D	size	J	DNA	CDR3
TRBV5-6	-	-	TRBJ1-3	TGTGCCAGCAGCTTGAGGGGCCTGAGCTCTGGAAACACCATATATTTT	CASSLRGLSSGNTIYF
TRBV30	-	-	TRBJ1-3	TGTGCCTGGAGTGTGGGGGGGGATGGAAACACCATATATTTT	CAWSVGGDGNTIYF
TRBV7-2	-	few	TRBJ1-3	TGTGCCAGCAGCCCTCTGGGAGGGGTGGCTGGAAACACCATATATTTT	CASSPLGGVAGNTIYF
TRBV27	TRBD1	-	TRBJ1-2	TGTGCCAGCCGAACCACGACAGGGTCCTATGGCTACACCTTC	CASRTTTGSYGYTF
TRBV7-2	TRBD1	-	TRBJ1-2	TGTGCCAAGAAGCAGGGGGCTGAGTATGGCTACACCTTC	CAKKQGAEYGYTF
TRBV3-1/TRBV3-2	-	-	TRBJ1-4	TGTGCCAGCAGCACAGTTGCAACTAATGAAAAACTGTTTTTT	CASSTVATNEKLFF
TRBV5-8	-	-	TRBJ1-1	TGTGCCAGCAGCTTGTTACGGGGCACTGAAGCTTTCTTT	CASSLLRGTEAFF
TRBV10-3	-	-	TRBJ2-2	TGTGCCATCAGTGGGGCAACGAACACCGGGGAGCTGTTTTTT	CAISGATNTGELFF
TRBV16	-	-	TRBJ1-2	TGTGCCAGCAGCCAATCGGCAGACTATGGCTACACCTTC	CASSQSADYGYTF
TRBV2	-	-	TRBJ2-1	TGTGCCAGCATGAGAGGGGGGGCTAATGAGCAGTTCTTC	CASMRGGANEQFF
TRBV19	-	-	TRBJ2-7	TGTGCCAGTAGTTTCGGAAGGGGCGGCGAGCAGTACTTC	CASSFGRGGEQYF
TRBV6-4	-	once	TRBJ1-4	TGTGCCAGCAGCAGATCGACAGGACCCAATGAAAAACTGTTTTTT	CASSRSTGPNEKLFF
TRBV12-3/TRBV12-4	-	once	TRBJ1-1	TGTGCCAGCAGTTCCGGGGGGACTGAAGCTTTCTTT	CASSSGGTEAFF
TRBV7-3	TRBD1	-	TRBJ1-5	TGTGCCAGCAGCGTCACCGGACAGGGGGGTTGGCCCCAGCATTTT	CASSVTGQGGWPQHF
TRBV6-5	TRBD2	-	TRBJ2-5	TGTGCCAGCACCAAAGCGGGGGAGTTTGGGACCCAGTACTTC	CASTKAGEFGTQYF
TRBV6-5	-	-	TRBJ1-1	TGTGCCAGCAGTTACTTGCAAGGGGGCACTGAAGCTTTCTTT	CASSYLQGGTEAFF
TRBV9	-	-	TRBJ2-1	TGTGCCAGCAGCGTAGCTAGTTACAATGAGCAGTTCTTC	CASSVASYNEQFF
TRBV7-8	-	-	TRBJ2-7	TGTGCCAGCGGCAAGAGCGGCGAGCAGTACTTC	CASGKSGEQYF
TRBV7-2	TRBD2	-	TRBJ2-5	TGTGCCAGCAGCTTAGAGAGCGGGAGTAGTACCTGGTTGCGAGAGACCCAGTACTTC	CASSLESGSSTWLRETQYF
TRBV6-1	TRBD1	-	TRBJ1-1	TGTGCCAGCAGTGAAGCTAGTGGGACAGGAAGTACTGAAGCTTTCTTT	CASSEASGTGSTEAFF
TRBV2	-	-	TRBJ1-2	TGTGCCAGCAGTGAAATGGGGGCGCGTGGCTACACCTTC	CASSEMGARGYTF
TRBV5-8	-	-	TRBJ1-6	TGTGCCAGCAGAAGGGAGGAGGGAAATTCACCCCTCCACTTT	CASRREEGNSPLHF
TRBV3-1/TRBV3-2	-	-	TRBJ1-1	TGTGCCAGCAGCCTCCCGGGATTTGAAGCTTTCTTT	CASSLPGFEAFF
TRBV24-1	-	-	TRBJ2-1	TGTGCCACCAGTGATCCAGTATACAATGAGCAGTTCTTC	CATSDPVYNEQFF
TRBV7-2	-	-	TRBJ1-2	TGTGCCAGCAGCATGAGAGGGGGCTATGGCTACACCTTC	CASSMRGGYGYTF
TRBV10-2	TRBD2	-	TRBJ2-1	TGCGCCAGCAGCAGGACTAGCGGGGGCCTTAATGAGCAGTTCTTC	CASSRTSGGLNEQFF
TRBV28	-	-	TRBJ1-6	TGTGCCAGCAACCCTGGCGGGGGTACTAATTCACCCCTCCACTTT	CASNPGGGTNSPLHF
TRBV6-5	TRBD1	-	TRBJ1-1	TGTGCCAGCAGGAGACAGGGGGCAGCGACTGAAGCTTTCTTT	CASRRQGAATEAFF
TRBV7-2	-	-	TRBJ1-5	TGTGCCAGCAGCTTAGGGGGGGACAGCAATCAGCCCCAGCATTTT	CASSLGGDSNQPQHF
TRBV27	-	-	TRBJ2-3	TGTGCCAGCAGTTTATGGTGGGAGAGAGGTGTGGGGAATACGCAGTATTTT	CASSLWWERGVGNTQYF
TRBV29-1	TRBD1	-	TRBJ2-2	TGCAGCGTTAGGGACAGTAGGGACACCGGGGAGCTGTTTTTT	CSVRDSRDTGELFF
TRBV6-5	TRBD1	-	TRBJ1-2	TGTGCCAGCAGGGGGATGGACAGGGAAAGCTATGGCTACACCTTC	CASRGMDRESYGYTF
TRBV5-1	-	-	TRBJ2-7	TGCGCCAGCAGCCCGACAGATTGGGACGAGCAGTACTTC	CASSPTDWDEQYF
TRBV24-1	-	-	TRBJ2-5	TGTGCCACCAGTGATCCCCGGGACAAGAAAGAGACCCAGTACTTC	CATSDPRDKKETQYF
TRBV5-1	-	-	TRBJ1-2	TGCGCCAGCAGCTTGGACGGGAACTATGGCTACACCTTC	CASSLDGNYGYTF
TRBV5-4	TRBD1	-	TRBJ2-3	TGTGCCAGCAGCCCGACAGGGGGGGGACGGGGAAGCACAGATACGCAGTATTTT	CASSPTGGGRGSTDTQYF
TRBV10-2	-	-	TRBJ2-5	TGCGCCAGCAGTGACCTTAGAGGACAAGAGACCCAGTACTTC	CASSDLRGQETQYF
TRBV28	TRBD1	-	TRBJ1-5	TGTGCCAGCAGTTTAACGGGACAGGGCAATCAGCCCCAGCATTTT	CASSLTGQGNQPQHF
TRBV6-5	TRBD1	-	TRBJ1-4	TGTGCCAGCAGCGGGACAGCAACTAATGAAAAACTGTTTTTT	CASSGTATNEKLFF
TRBV2	-	-	TRBJ1-2	TGTGCCAGCGGCGGGGGGGGAGGAGGCTATGGCTACACCTTC	CASGGGGGGYGYTF
TRBV2	TRBD1	few	TRBJ1-1	TGTGCCAGCAGTACCCAGGGGGCAAGGTCTGGAACTGAAGCTTTCTTT	CASSTQGARSGTEAFF
TRBV18	-	-	TRBJ2-3	TGTGCCAGCTCACCGAGTAGCACAGATACGCAGTATTTT	CASSPSSTDTQYF
TRBV4-1	-	-	TRBJ2-1	TGCGCCAGCAGCCGGGTTGACAGGAAGTTGAATGAGCAGTTCTTC	CASSRVDRKLNEQFF
TRBV21-1	-	-	TRBJ1-2	TGTGCCAGCAGCAAGAAACTCCGGGAAGGGGGCTACACCTTC	CASSKKLREGGYTF
TRBV5-4	-	-	TRBJ1-2	TGTGCCAGCAGCCCCTCCGACGGAGGAGGCACCTTC	CASSPSDGGGTF
TRBV4-1	-	few	TRBJ1-2	TGCGCCAGCAGCCAAGATTCCATGAACTATGGCTACACCTTC	CASSQDSMNYGYTF
TRBV14	-	-	TRBJ2-1	TGTGCCAGCAGCCAACGGAATGAGCAGTTCTTC	CASSQRNEQFF
TRBV29-1	TRBD2	-	TRBJ2-3	TGCAGCGTTGTGCTAGCGGGCTTTAGCACAGATACGCAGTATTTT	CSVVLAGFSTDTQYF
TRBV7-9	-	-	TRBJ1-3	TGTGCCAGCAGCTTAGGGTCGGGGGGCGCGTATGGAAACACCATATATTTT	CASSLGSGGAYGNTIYF
TRBV28	TRBD1	-	TRBJ2-7	TGTGCCAGCAGCCCGGACAGGGGAGCCTACGAGCAGTACTTC	CASSPDRGAYEQYF
TRBV5-8	-	-	TRBJ1-2	TGTGCCAGCAGCTTGGGCCCGAGAAGTTATGGCTACACCTTC	CASSLGPRSYGYTF
TRBV2	TRBD1	few	TRBJ2-7	TGTGCCAGTGCCCTGGGGACAGCGCCCTACGAGCAGTACTTC	CASALGTAPYEQYF
TRBV19	-	-	TRBJ2-7	TGTGCCAGTAGTATATCGCCGAGCGGTAGCTCCTACGAGCAGTACTTC	CASSISPSGSSYEQYF